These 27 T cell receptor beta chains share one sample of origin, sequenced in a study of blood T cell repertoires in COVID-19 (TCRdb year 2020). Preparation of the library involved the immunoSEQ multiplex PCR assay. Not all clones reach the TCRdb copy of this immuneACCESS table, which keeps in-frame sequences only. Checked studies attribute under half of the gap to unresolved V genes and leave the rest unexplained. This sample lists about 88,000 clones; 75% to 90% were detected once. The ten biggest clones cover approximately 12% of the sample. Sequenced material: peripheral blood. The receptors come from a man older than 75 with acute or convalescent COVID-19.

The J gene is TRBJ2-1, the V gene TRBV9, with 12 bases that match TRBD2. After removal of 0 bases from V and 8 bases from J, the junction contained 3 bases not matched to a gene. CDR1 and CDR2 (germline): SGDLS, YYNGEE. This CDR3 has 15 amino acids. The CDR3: CASSVASGGAHEQFF. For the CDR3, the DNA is TGTGCCAGCAGCGTAGCTAGCGGGGGGGCGCATGAGCAGTTCTTC.

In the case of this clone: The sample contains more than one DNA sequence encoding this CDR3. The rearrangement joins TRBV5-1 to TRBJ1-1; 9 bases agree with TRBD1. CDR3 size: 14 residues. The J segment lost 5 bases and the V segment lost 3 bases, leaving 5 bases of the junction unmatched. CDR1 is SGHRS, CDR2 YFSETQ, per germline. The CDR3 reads CASSSGTGNTEAFF. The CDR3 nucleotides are TGCGCCAGCAGCTCCGGGACAGGGAATACTGAAGCTTTCTTT. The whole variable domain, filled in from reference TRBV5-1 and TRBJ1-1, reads KAGVTQTPRYLIKTRGQQVTLSCSPISGHRSVSWYQQTPGQGLQFLFEYFSETQRNKGNFPGRFSGRQFSNSRSEMNVSTLELGDSALYLCASSSGTGNTEAFFGQGTRLTVV.

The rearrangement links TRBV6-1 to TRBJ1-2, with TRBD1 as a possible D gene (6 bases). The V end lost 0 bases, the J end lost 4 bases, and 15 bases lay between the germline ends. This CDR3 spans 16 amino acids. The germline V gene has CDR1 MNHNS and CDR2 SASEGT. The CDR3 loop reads CASSEALGGHGYGYTF. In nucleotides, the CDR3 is TGTGCCAGCAGTGAAGCGCTAGGGGGACACGGCTATGGCTACACCTTC.

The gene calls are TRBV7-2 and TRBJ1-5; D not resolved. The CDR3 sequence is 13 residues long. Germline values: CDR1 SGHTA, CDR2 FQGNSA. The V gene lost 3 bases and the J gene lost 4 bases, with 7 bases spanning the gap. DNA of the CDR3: TGTGCCAGCAGCTTTACTATTAATCAGCCCCAGCATTTT. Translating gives CASSFTINQPQHF.

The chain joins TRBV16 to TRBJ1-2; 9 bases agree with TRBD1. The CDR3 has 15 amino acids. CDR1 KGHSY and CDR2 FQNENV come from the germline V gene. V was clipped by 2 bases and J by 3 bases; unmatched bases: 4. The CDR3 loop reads CASSQLRDRDYGYTF. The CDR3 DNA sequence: TGTGCCAGCAGCCAACTCCGGGACAGGGACTATGGCTACACCTTC.

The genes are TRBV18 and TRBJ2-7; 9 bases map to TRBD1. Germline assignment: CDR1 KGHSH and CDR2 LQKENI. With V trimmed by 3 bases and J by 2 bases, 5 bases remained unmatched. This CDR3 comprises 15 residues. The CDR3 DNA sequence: TGTGCCAGCTCACCGGGACAGGGACTGACCTACGAGCAGTACTTC. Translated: CASSPGQGLTYEQYF.

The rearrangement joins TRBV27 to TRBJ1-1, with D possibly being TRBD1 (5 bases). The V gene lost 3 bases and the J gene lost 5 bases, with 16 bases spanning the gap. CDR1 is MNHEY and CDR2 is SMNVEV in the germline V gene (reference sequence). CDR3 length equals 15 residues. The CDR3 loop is CASSFEAGGNTEAFF. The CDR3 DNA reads TGTGCCAGCAGTTTCGAAGCTGGGGGGAATACTGAAGCTTTCTTT.

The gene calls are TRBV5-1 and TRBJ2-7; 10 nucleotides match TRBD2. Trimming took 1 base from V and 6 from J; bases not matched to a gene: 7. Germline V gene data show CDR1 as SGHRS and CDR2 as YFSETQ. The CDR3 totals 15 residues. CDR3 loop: CASSLSSGGTTEQYF. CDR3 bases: TGCGCCAGCAGCTTGAGTAGCGGGGGGACTACCGAGCAGTACTTC.

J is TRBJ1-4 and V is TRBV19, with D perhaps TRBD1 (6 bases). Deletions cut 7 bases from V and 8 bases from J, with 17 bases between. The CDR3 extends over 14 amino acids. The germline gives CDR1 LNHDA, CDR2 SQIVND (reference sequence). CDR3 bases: TGTGCCAGTAATCGACAGGCCCCGGAAGAAAAACTGTTTTTT. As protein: CASNRQAPEEKLFF.

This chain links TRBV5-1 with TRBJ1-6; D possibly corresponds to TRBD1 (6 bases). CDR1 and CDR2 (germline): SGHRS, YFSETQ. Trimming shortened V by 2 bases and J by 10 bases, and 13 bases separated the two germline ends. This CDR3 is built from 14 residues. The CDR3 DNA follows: TGCGCCAGCAGCTTAGTGGGGGCAGAGTCACCCCTCCACTTT. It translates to CASSLVGAESPLHF.

The DNA for the CDR3 is TGTGCCAGCAGCCTAGGAACGACGGCCAAGTCAGGAGAAAAACTGTTTTTT. Translation: CASSLGTTAKSGEKLFF. This chain links TRBV4-2 with TRBJ1-4; D ambiguous. V lost 4 bases and J lost 8, with 23 bases in between. This CDR3 has 17 residues. Germline V CDR1 and CDR2: LGHNA, YNFKEQ.

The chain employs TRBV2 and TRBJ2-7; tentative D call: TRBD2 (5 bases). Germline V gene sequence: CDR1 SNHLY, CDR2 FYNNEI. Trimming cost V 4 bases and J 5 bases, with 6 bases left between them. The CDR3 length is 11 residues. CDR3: CASSVGDEQYF. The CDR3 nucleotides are TGTGCCAGCAGTGTCGGGGACGAGCAGTACTTC.

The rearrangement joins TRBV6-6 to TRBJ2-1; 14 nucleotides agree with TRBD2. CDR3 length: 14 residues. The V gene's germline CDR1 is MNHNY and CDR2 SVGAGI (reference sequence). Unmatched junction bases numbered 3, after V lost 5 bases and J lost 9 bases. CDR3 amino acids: CASSQGTSGGEQFF. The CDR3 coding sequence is TGTGCCAGCAGTCAAGGGACTAGCGGGGGTGAGCAGTTCTTC.

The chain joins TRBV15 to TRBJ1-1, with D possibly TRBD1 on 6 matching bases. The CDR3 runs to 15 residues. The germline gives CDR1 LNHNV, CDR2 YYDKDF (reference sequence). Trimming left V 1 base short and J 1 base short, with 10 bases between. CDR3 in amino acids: CATSRASGQNTEAFF. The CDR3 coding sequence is TGTGCCACCAGCAGAGCTTCGGGACAGAACACTGAAGCTTTCTTT. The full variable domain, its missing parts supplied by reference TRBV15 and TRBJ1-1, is DAMVIQNPRYQVTQFGKPVTLSCSQTLNHNVMYWYQQKSSQAPKLLFHYYDKDFNNEADTPDNFQSRRPNTSFCFLDIRSPGLGDTAMYLCATSRASGQNTEAFFGQGTRLTVV.

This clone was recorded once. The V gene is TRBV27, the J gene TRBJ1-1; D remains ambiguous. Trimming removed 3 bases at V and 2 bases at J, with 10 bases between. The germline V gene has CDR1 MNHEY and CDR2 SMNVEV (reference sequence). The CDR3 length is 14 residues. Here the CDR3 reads CASSFSSPNTEAFF. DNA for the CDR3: TGTGCCAGCAGTTTCTCGAGCCCCAACACTGAAGCTTTCTTT.

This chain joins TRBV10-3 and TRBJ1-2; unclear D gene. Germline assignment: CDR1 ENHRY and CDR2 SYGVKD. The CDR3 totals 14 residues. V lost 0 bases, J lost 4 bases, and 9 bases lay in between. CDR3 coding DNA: TGTGCCATCAGTGAGTCGGGCGGGATCTATGGCTACACCTTC. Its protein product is CAISESGGIYGYTF.

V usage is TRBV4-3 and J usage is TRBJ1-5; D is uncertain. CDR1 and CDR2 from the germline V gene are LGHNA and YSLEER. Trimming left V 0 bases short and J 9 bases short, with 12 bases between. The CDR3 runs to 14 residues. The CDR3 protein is CASSQDHGAWPQHF. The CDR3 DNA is TGCGCCAGCAGCCAAGATCATGGAGCGTGGCCCCAGCATTTT.

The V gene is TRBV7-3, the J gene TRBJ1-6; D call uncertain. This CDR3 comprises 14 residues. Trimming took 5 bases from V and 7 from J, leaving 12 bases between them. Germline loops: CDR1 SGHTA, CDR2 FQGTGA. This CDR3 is CASSLRADNSPLHF. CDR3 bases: TGTGCCAGCAGCCTAAGGGCCGACAATTCACCCCTCCACTTT.

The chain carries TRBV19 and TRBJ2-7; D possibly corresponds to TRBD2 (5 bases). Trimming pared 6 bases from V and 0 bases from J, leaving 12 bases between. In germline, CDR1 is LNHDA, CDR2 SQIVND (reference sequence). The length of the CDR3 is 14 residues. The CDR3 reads CASSLGLSSYEQYF. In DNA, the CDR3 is TGTGCCAGTAGCCTCGGACTGTCCTCCTACGAGCAGTACTTC.

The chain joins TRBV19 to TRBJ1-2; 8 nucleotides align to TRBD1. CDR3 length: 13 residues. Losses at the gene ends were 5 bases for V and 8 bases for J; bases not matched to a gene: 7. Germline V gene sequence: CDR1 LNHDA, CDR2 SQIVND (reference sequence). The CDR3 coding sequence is TGTGCCAGTAGTTTAGGACAGGGCCTAGGCTACACCTTC. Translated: CASSLGQGLGYTF.

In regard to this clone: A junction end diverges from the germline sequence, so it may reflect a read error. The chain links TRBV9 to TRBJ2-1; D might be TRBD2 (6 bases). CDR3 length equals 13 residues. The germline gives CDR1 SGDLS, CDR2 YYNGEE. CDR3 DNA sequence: TGTGCCAGCACCGGGGACTCCCACAATGAGCAGTTCTTC. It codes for CASTGDSHNEQFF.

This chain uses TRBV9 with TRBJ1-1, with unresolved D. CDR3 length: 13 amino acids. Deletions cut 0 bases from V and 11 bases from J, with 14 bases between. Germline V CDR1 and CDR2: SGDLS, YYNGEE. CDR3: CASSVGGSGDAFF. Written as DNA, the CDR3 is TGTGCCAGCAGCGTAGGAGGGAGCGGAGATGCTTTCTTT.

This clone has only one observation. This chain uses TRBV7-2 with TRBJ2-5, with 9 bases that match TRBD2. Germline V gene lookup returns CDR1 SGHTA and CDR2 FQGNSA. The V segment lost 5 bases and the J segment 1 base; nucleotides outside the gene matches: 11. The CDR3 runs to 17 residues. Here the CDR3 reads CASSPRGAGGPQETQYF. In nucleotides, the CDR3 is TGTGCCAGCAGCCCAAGAGGCGCGGGAGGGCCCCAAGAGACCCAGTACTTC.

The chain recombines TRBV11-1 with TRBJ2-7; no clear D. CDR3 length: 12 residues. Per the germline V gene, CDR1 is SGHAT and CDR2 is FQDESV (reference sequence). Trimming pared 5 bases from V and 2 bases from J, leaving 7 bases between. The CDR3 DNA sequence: TGTGCCAGCAGCCCCACGGCCTACGAGCAGTACTTC. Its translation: CASSPTAYEQYF.

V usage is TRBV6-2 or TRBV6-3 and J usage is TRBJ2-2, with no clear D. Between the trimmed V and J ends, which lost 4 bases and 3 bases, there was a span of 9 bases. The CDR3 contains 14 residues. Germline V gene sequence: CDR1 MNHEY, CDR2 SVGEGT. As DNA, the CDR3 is TGTGCCAGCAGTTCCCGGCTAGACACCGGGGAGCTGTTTTTT. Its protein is CASSSRLDTGELFF.

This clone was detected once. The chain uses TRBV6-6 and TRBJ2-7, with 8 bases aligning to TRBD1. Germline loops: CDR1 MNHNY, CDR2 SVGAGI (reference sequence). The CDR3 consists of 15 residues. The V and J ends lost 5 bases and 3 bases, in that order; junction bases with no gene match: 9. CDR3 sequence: CASSGGTGLFYEQYF. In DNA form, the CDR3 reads TGTGCCAGCAGTGGTGGGACAGGCCTCTTCTACGAGCAGTACTTC.

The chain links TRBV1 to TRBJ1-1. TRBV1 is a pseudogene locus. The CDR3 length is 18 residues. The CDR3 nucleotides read TGCACCAGCAGCCAAGATCTCGGCGTGACTCGCCTGAACACTGAAGCTTTCTTT. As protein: CTSSQDLGVTRLNTEAFF.